The 9 T cell receptor beta chains in this list originate from one sample, sequenced in a study of blood T cell repertoires in COVID-19. Only in-frame clones appear in the TCRdb table, and some are missing; sequencing was by immunoSEQ multiplex PCR. The data show about 460,000 clones, with around nine tenths seen just once and roughly 8% held by the top ten. The sample consisted of PBMCs or T cells enriched from blood (not recorded which). All receptors derive from a woman in her fifties or sixties who had recovered from COVID-19.

This rearrangement joins TRBV2 to TRBJ1-5, with D hard to call. Trimming took off 4 bases at V and 0 bases at J, with 13 bases between the two ends. The CDR3 runs to 16 residues. The germline V gene has CDR1 SNHLY and CDR2 FYNNEI. This chain's CDR3 is CASSALMGDSNQPQHF. CDR3 sequence (DNA): TGTGCCAGCAGTGCGCTCATGGGAGATAGCAATCAGCCCCAGCATTTT.

The genes are TRBV24-1 and TRBJ1-5; 8 positions match TRBD1. V gave up 3 bases and J gave up 6 bases; unmatched junction bases: 6. CDR1 and CDR2 (germline): KGHDR, SFDVKD. CDR3 size: 15 residues. CDR3 sequence reads: CATSDRGQGGQPQHF. CDR3 sequence (DNA): TGTGCCACCAGTGATCGCGGACAGGGCGGTCAGCCCCAGCATTTT.

The chain uses TRBV6-1 and TRBJ1-2, with D tentatively TRBD1 (5 bases). The CDR3 covers 15 residues. V was shortened by 0 bases and J by 6 bases, with 14 bases between the two germline ends. Germline V gene lookup returns CDR1 MNHNS and CDR2 SASEGT. CDR3 bases: TGTGCCAGCAGTGAAGCGTGGGCCAGGGAGGATGGCTACACCTTC. Translated: CASSEAWAREDGYTF.

The rearrangement uses TRBV19 and TRBJ1-5, with D perhaps matching TRBD1 (5 bases). The V end was cut by 5 bases, the J end by 7 bases, with 15 bases between. The CDR3 has 14 residues. Germline V gene data show CDR1 as LNHDA and CDR2 as SQIVND (reference sequence). This chain's CDR3 is CASSADRVGQPQHF. DNA of the CDR3: TGTGCCAGTAGTGCAGACAGAGTGGGACAGCCCCAGCATTTT. Full variable domain (remainder filled in from reference TRBV19 and TRBJ1-5): DGGITQSPKYLFRKEGQNVTLSCEQNLNHDAMYWYRQDPGQGLRLIYYSQIVNDFQKGDIAEGYSVSREKKESFPLTVTSAQKNPTAFYLCASSADRVGQPQHFGDGTRLSIL.

This clone appeared a few times. The CDR3 nucleotides read TGTGCCAGCAGGAGGGGGGGTTTCGACACTGAAGCTTTCTTT. Protein sequence: CASRRGGFDTEAFF. The chain joins TRBV2 to TRBJ1-1, with D possibly being TRBD1 (6 bases). CDR3 length: 14 residues. The germline V gene encodes CDR1 SNHLY and CDR2 FYNNEI. V was trimmed by 6 bases and J by 3 bases, leaving 14 bases between them.

This chain links TRBV6-5 with TRBJ1-2; no firm D call. This CDR3 is built from 13 residues. The V gene's germline CDR1 is MNHEY and CDR2 SVGAGI. The V gene lost 6 bases and the J gene lost 8 bases, with 16 bases spanning the gap. DNA of the CDR3: TGTGCCAGCAGGGAGTTTCCCTTTTCGGGCTACACCTTC. Translation gives CASREFPFSGYTF.

CDR3 amino acids: CASSQSGRSTDTQYF. DNA for the CDR3: TGTGCCAGCAGCCAAAGCGGGAGGAGCACAGATACGCAGTATTTT. The chain recombines TRBV3-1 (or the pseudogene TRBV3-2) with TRBJ2-3, with 9 bases identical to TRBD2. The length of the CDR3 is 15 residues. Trimming cost V 2 bases and J 0 bases; bases outside gene matches: 0. Germline V gives CDR1 LGHDT, CDR2 YNNKEL (reference sequence).

To note about this clone: Compared with germline, one end of the junction differs, possibly owing to a read error. CDR3 residues: CASKVGTSGGLGDF. DNA for the CDR3: TGTGCCAGCAAGGTCGGGACTAGCGGGGGGCTAGGGGATTTT. The chain couples TRBV6-5 to TRBJ2-3, with 15 bases lining up with TRBD2. Germline V gene lookup returns CDR1 MNHEY and CDR2 SVGAGI. This CDR3 is built from 14 residues.

The V and J genes are TRBV5-1 and TRBJ2-1, with 7 bases aligning to TRBD2. With 4 bases clipped from V and 4 bases from J, the junction kept 11 bases outside the gene matches. The CDR3 spans 16 residues. Looked up from germline, CDR1 is SGHRS and CDR2 is YFSETQ. The CDR3: CASSLGRVSGYNEQFF. CDR3 nucleotides: TGCGCCAGCAGCCTGGGGAGGGTCTCTGGGTACAATGAGCAGTTCTTC.